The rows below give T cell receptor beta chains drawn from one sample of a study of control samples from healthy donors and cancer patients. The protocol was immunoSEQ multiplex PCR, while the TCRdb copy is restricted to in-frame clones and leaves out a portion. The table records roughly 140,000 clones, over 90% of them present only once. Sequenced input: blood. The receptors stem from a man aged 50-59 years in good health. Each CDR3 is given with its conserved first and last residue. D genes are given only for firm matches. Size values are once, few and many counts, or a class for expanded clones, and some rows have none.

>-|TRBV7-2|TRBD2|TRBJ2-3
CASSFGVAGFTDTQYF
TGTGCCAGCAGCTTCGGTGTAGCGGGATTCACAGATACGCAGTATTTT
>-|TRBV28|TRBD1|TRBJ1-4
CASSFGAGGEKLFF
TGTGCCAGCAGTTTTGGGGCAGGGGGTGAAAAACTGTTTTTT
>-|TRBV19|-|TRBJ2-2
CASSTKVGGPNTGELFF
TGTGCCAGTAGTACAAAGGTGGGGGGGCCCAACACCGGGGAGCTGTTTTTT
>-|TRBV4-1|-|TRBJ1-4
CASSQGLRRNEKLFF
TGCGCCAGCAGCCAAGGTTTGAGGAGGAATGAAAAACTGTTTTTT
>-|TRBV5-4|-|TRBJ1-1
CASSLTGPNTEAFF
TGTGCCAGCAGCCTGACAGGCCCGAACACTGAAGCTTTCTTT
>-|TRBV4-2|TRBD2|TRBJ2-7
CASRRSWREGDEQYF
TGTGCCAGCAGACGAAGCTGGCGGGAGGGAGACGAGCAGTACTTC
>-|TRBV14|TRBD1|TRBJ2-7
CASSPRQGTYEQYF
TGTGCCAGCAGCCCCCGACAGGGAACCTACGAGCAGTACTTC
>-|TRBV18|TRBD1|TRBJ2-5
CASSPRTGVAETQYF
TGTGCCAGCTCACCACGGACAGGGGTTGCGGAGACCCAGTACTTC
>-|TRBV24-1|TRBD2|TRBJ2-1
CATSDSGLAGDNEQFF
TGTGCCACCAGTGATTCGGGACTAGCGGGAGACAATGAGCAGTTCTTC
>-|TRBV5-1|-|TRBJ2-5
CASTRGVGSQETQYF
TGCGCCAGCACCCGCGGGGTTGGAAGCCAAGAGACCCAGTACTTC
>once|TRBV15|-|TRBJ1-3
CATSRDGGRSGNTIYF
TGTGCCACCAGCAGAGATGGGGGAAGATCTGGAAACACCATATATTTT
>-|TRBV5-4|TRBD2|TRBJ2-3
CASSLGTSGIADTQYF
TGTGCCAGCAGCCTCGGGACTAGCGGGATTGCAGATACGCAGTATTTT
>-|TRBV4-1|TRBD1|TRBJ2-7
CASSPLPGQAYEQYF
TGCGCCAGCAGCCCCCTACCGGGACAGGCCTACGAGCAGTACTTC
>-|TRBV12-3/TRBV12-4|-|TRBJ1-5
CASSLFQPQHF
TGTGCCAGCAGTCTATTTCAGCCCCAGCATTTT
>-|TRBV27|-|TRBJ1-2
CASKLDRLNYGYTF
TGTGCCAGCAAGTTGGACAGACTTAACTATGGCTACACCTTC
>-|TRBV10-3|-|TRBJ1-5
CAISEQASGQPQHF
TGTGCCATCAGTGAACAGGCGTCGGGGCAGCCCCAGCATTTT
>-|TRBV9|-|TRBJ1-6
CASSITGGTTQNSPLHF
TGTGCCAGCAGCATTACCGGGGGGACTACGCAAAATTCACCCCTCCACTTT
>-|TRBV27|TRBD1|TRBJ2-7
CASSPTGGISYEQYF
TGTGCCAGCAGTCCCACAGGGGGTATATCCTACGAGCAGTACTTC
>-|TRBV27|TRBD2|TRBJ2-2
CASSLTGTTPTGELFF
TGTGCCAGCAGTTTAACCGGGACTACCCCCACCGGGGAGCTGTTTTTT
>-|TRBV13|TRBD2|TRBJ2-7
CASSSLRLAGGYSYEQYF
TGTGCCAGCAGCTCTCTGCGACTAGCGGGAGGTTATTCCTACGAGCAGTACTTC
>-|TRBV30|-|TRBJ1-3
CAWSTGVSGNTIYF
TGTGCCTGGAGTACGGGCGTCTCTGGAAACACCATATATTTT
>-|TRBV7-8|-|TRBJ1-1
CASSLRGDTEAFF
TGTGCCAGCAGCTTACGAGGGGACACTGAAGCTTTCTTT
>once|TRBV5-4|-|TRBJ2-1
CASSRPDSYNEQFF
TGTGCCAGCAGCCGTCCGGACTCATACAATGAGCAGTTCTTC